This entry features one TCR beta chain sequence. The data originate from a study of technical replicates of blood from a few donors. Assay used: immunoSEQ multiplex PCR; TCRdb lists only in-frame clones, some missing. Of just over 75,000 clones listed, 85% to 95% are singletons. From germline, CDR1 is LNHDA and CDR2 SQIVND (reference sequence). V lost 7 bases to trimming and J lost 8 bases; unmatched junction nucleotides: 9. The CDR3 contains 13 residues. V is TRBV19 and J is TRBJ1-2, with TRBD1 matching 8 bases. The origin of this receptor is a human donor in good health. The specimen was T cells isolated from PBMCs. This CDR3 is CASNEQGVYGYTF. In nucleotides, the CDR3 is TGTGCCAGTAATGAACAGGGGGTGTACGGCTACACCTTC.